This TCR beta chain was captured in a study of T cell clonotyping in hematopoietic cell transplantation. V lost 7 bases and J lost 5; bases outside the gene matches: 12. This CDR3 is 16 amino acids long. Germline V gives CDR1 SGHRS, CDR2 YFSETQ. Blood collection times were about day -28 and days 30, 100, 180 posttransplant. Measured with immunoSEQ multiplex PCR; TCRdb has only the in-frame clones, and not every one. The repertoire holds around 8,000 clones, 66% seen once, with 20% to 25% in the top ten. This chain links TRBV5-1 with TRBJ2-1; 10 nucleotides align to TRBD1. The specimen comprised peripheral blood mononuclear cells, sampled 100 days after allogeneic stem cell transplant. The sequence derives from a male patient over 55 who had an allogeneic stem cell transplant from an unrelated donor, so the T cells may come from the graft donor. Some clones in this sample may be carry-over from other donors' samples. CDR3 amino acids: CASGLGGQGNHNEQFF. The CDR3 DNA is TGCGCCAGCGGATTAGGGGGACAGGGGAATCACAATGAGCAGTTCTTC.